This T cell receptor beta chain was sequenced for a study of T cell responses to AZD1222 COVID-19 vaccine. Study conclusions and caveats: Baseline serostatus was positive in only six AZD1222 recipients.

Losses at the gene ends were 5 bases for V and 11 bases for J; bases not matched to a gene: 8. The CDR3 is 12 residues long. CDR1 is SGHVS, CDR2 FQNEAQ, per germline. Method: immunoSEQ multiplex PCR; TCRdb's copy keeps in-frame clones and lacks some. The sample holds 200,000 to 250,000 clones, approximately 94% seen once. Of note for this clone: As yet, its antigen is unknown.

The clonotype comes from an adult in good health. The sample here was peripheral blood, taken on day 0 of MenACWY control vaccination. This chain uses TRBV7-8 with TRBJ1-1; 7 bases are shared with TRBD1. The CDR3: CASSLLTGMAFF. The CDR3 coding sequence is TGTGCCAGCAGCCTCCTGACAGGGATGGCTTTCTTT.